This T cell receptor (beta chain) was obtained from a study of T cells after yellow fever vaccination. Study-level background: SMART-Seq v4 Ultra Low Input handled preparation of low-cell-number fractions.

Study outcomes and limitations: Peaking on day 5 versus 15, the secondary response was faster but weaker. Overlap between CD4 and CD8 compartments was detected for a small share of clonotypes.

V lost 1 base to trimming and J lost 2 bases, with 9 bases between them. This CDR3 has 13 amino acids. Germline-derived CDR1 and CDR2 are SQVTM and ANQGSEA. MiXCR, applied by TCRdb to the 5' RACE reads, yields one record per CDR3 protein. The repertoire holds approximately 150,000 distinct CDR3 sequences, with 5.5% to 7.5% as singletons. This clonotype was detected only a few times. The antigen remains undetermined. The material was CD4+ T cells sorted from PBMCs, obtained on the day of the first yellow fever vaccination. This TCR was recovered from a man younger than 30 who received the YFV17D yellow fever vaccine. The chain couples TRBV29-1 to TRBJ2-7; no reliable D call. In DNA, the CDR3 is TGCAGCGTTGAAGTGGTAGGGCCCTACGAGCAGTACTTC. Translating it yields CSVEVVGPYEQYF.